The rows below give T cell receptor beta chains drawn from one sample of a study of T-cell memory formation after mild COVID-19. MiXCR, applied by TCRdb to the 5' RACE reads, yields one record per CDR3 protein. Among hundreds of thousands of distinct CDR3 sequences listed, less than 25% were seen once. Sequencing input: PBMCs or a T cell subset sorted from them (not recorded which). These receptors were collected from an adult woman who had mild COVID-19 (a few samples of this study predate the infection). Cell type and time point are not known. Both conserved end residues are trimmed from each CDR3. Not every row has a clone size; where given, it reads once, few, many or a size class.

abundance	j_gene	v_gene	CDR3aa
.	TRBJ1-2	TRBV12-3/TRBV12-4	ASSLARDYT
.	TRBJ2-3	TRBV9	ASSVSGSGGSDTQY
few	TRBJ2-7	TRBV7-2	ASSPGRTSGRAFASEQY
.	TRBJ2-7	TRBV6-1	ASQGLAGVEAYEQY
few	TRBJ1-5	TRBV5-1	ASSSSSVRGNQPQH
few	TRBJ1-1	TRBV29-1	SVAGTVPNTEAF
.	TRBJ2-1	TRBV7-2	ASSLSQDNEQF
many	TRBJ2-1	TRBV12-3/TRBV12-4	ASKPGSSYNEQF
many	TRBJ2-7	TRBV6-5	ASSYSADSSYEQY
few	TRBJ2-1	TRBV7-8	ASSPYRGLAGGSSYNEQF
few	TRBJ2-2	TRBV18	ASSPSLGIANTGELF
few	TRBJ1-2	TRBV29-1	SVDGPGGNYGYT
few	TRBJ2-7	TRBV24-1	ATSDDQDRDPYEQY
few	TRBJ2-3	TRBV7-2	ASRNTIGDTQY
once	TRBJ1-2	TRBV18	ASSPTTGDGYT
many	TRBJ1-2	TRBV5-6	ASSFGHQGGYT
few	TRBJ2-1	TRBV20-1	SARFRGNEQF
.	TRBJ1-1	TRBV24-1	ATSKNTEAF
few	TRBJ1-1	TRBV3-1	ASSQFRGEAF
.	TRBJ1-1	TRBV3-1	ASSQVGYTEAF
.	TRBJ2-1	TRBV24-1	ATSDPSGKEYNEQF
many	TRBJ2-5	TRBV5-1	ASSLVGQETQY
.	TRBJ1-1	TRBV7-6	ASSSLDPAPNTEAF
few	TRBJ2-5	TRBV30	AFTEFGETQY
.	TRBJ2-7	TRBV12-3/TRBV12-4	ASSLGGASLN
few	TRBJ2-7	TRBV24-1	ATSDPGQGNDEQY
.	TRBJ2-2	TRBV29-1	SVVWGNANTGELF
.	TRBJ1-5	TRBV4-1	ASSQFTGGGQPQH
many	TRBJ2-3	TRBV4-1	ASSPPLGSTDTQY
.	TRBJ1-1	TRBV13	ASSGRQGGTEAF
.	TRBJ1-1	TRBV6-6	ASSYPTLGTEAF
few	TRBJ2-3	TRBV7-3	ASSRLAHSTDTQY
.	TRBJ2-1	TRBV10-3	AIRDSNNEQF
few	TRBJ1-1	TRBV3-1	ASHPTGRGTEAF
.	TRBJ1-4	TRBV7-2	ASSLAAGKNEKLF
.	TRBJ2-5	TRBV2	ASSRENQETQY
few	TRBJ1-1	TRBV5-1	ASSLRGRGDEAF
.	TRBJ1-1	TRBV7-8	ASSLGGTGPSAF
many	TRBJ1-5	TRBV7-3	ASSLTGGSNQPQH
few	TRBJ2-5	TRBV7-9	ASSLADGTKY
.	TRBJ2-3	TRBV7-2	ASSLARISRDRGADTQY
.	TRBJ1-2	TRBV7-9	ASSPVLGVYGYT